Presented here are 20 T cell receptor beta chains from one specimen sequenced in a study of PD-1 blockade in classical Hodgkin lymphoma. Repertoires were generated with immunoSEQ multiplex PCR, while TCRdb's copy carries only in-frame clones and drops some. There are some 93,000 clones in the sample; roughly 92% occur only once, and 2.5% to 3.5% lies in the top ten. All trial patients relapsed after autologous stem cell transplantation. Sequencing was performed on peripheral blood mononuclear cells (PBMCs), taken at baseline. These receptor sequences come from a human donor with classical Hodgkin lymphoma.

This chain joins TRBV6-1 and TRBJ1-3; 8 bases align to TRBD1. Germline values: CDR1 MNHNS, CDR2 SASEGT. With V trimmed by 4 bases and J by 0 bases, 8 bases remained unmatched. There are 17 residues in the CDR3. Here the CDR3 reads CASSATTGEFSGNTIYF. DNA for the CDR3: TGTGCCAGCAGTGCCACGACAGGGGAGTTCTCTGGAAACACCATATATTTT.

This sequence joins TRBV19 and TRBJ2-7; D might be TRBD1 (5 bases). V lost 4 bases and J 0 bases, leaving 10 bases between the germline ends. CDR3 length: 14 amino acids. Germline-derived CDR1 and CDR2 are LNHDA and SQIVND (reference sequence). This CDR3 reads CASSTPGFSYEQYF. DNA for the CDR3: TGTGCCAGTAGTACCCCAGGGTTCTCCTACGAGCAGTACTTC. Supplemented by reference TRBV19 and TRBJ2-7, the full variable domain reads DGGITQSPKYLFRKEGQNVTLSCEQNLNHDAMYWYRQDPGQGLRLIYYSQIVNDFQKGDIAEGYSVSREKKESFPLTVTSAQKNPTAFYLCASSTPGFSYEQYFGPGTRLTVT.

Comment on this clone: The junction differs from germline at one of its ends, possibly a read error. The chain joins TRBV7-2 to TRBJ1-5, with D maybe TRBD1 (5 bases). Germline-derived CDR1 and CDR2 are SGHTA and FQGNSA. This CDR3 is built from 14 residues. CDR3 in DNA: TGTGCCAGCAGCTTAGCCCCAGGGAATCCGCCCCAGCATTTT. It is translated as CASSLAPGNPPQHF.

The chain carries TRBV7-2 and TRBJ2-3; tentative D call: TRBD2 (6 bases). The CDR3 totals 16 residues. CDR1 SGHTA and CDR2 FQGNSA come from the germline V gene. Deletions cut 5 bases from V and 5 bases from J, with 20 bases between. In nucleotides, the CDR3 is TGTGCCAGCAGCACCGCCATGGCGGGATATGTAGATACGCAGTATTTT. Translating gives CASSTAMAGYVDTQYF. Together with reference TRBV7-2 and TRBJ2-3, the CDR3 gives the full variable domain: GAGVSQSPSNKVTEKGKDVELRCDPISGHTALYWYRQSLGQGLEFLIYFQGNSAPDKSGLPSDRFSAERTGGSVSTLTIQRTQQEDSAVYLCASSTAMAGYVDTQYFGPGTRLTVL.

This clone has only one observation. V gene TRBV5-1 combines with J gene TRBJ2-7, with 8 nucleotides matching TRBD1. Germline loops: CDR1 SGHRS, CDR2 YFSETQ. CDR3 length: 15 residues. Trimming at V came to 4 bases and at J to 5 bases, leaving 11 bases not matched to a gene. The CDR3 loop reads CASSKPTGGLDEQYF. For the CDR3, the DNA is TGCGCCAGCAGCAAACCAACAGGGGGGTTGGACGAGCAGTACTTC. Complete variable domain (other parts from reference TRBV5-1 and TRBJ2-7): KAGVTQTPRYLIKTRGQQVTLSCSPISGHRSVSWYQQTPGQGLQFLFEYFSETQRNKGNFPGRFSGRQFSNSRSEMNVSTLELGDSALYLCASSKPTGGLDEQYFGPGTRLTVT.

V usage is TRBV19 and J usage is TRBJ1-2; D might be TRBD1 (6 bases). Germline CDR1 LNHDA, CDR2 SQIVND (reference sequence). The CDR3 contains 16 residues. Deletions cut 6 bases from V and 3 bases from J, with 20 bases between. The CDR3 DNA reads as TGTGCCAGTAGCCCCGGCCCTAAGACAGGACACTATGGCTACACCTTC. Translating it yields CASSPGPKTGHYGYTF.

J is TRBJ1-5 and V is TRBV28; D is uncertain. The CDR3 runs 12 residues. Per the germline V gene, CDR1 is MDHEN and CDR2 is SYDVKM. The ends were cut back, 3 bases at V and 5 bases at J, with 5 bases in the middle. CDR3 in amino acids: CASSFLDQPQHF. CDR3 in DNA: TGTGCCAGCAGTTTTCTGGATCAGCCCCAGCATTTT.

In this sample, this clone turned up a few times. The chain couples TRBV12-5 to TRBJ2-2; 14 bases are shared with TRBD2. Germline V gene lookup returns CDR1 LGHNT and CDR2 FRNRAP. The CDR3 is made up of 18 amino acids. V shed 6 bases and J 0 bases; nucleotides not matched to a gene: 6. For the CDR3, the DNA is TGTGCTAGTGGCTCCGGACTAGCGGGAGGCTCGAACACCGGGGAGCTGTTTTTT. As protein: CASGSGLAGGSNTGELFF.

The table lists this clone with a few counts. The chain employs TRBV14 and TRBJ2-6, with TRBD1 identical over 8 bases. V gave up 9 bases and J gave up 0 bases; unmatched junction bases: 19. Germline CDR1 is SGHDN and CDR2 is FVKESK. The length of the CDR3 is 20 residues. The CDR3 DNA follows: TGTGCCAGTAAACCCGGGACAGGACAGTGGGATAGCTCTGGGGCCAACGTCCTGACTTTC. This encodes CASKPGTGQWDSSGANVLTF. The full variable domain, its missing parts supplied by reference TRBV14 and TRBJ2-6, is EAGVTQFPSHSVIEKGQTVTLRCDPISGHDNLYWYRRVMGKEIKFLLHFVKESKQDESGMPNNRFLAERTGGTYSTLKVQPAELEDSGVYFCASKPGTGQWDSSGANVLTFGAGSRLTVL.

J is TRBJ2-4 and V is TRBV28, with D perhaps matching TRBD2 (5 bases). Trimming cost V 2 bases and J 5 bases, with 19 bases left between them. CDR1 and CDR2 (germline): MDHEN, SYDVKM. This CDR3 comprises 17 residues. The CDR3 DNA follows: TGTGCCAGCAGTTTAGGTATCGGGGTAACTTTTCAAAACATTCAGTACTTC. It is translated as CASSLGIGVTFQNIQYF.

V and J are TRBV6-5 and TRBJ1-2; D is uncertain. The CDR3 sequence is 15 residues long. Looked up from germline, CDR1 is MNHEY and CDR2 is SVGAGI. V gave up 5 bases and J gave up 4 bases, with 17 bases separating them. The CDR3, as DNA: TGTGCCAGCAGTCCCAGTCACCGGATCTTCTATGGCTACACCTTC. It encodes CASSPSHRIFYGYTF.

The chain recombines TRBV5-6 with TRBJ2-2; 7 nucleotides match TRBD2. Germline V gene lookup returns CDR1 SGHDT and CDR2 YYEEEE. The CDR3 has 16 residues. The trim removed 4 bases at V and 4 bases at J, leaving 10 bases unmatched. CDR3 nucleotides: TGTGCCAGCAGCCCCAGGACTAGTCGGGGCACCGGGGAGCTGTTTTTT. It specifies CASSPRTSRGTGELFF.

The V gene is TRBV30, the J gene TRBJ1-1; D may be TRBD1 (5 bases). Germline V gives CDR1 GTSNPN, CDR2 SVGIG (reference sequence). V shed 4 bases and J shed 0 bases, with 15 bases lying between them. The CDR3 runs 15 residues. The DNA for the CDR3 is TGTGCCTGGACCGGGCAGGGCCTCATGAACACTGAAGCTTTCTTT. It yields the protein CAWTGQGLMNTEAFF.

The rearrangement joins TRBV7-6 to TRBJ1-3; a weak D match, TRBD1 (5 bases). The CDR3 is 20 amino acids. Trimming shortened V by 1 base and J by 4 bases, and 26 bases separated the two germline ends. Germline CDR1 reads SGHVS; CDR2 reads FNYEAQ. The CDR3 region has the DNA TGTGCCAGCAGCTTAGACTTAGCCTACGGGCAGGGATCGTCCGGAAACACCATATATTTT. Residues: CASSLDLAYGQGSSGNTIYF.

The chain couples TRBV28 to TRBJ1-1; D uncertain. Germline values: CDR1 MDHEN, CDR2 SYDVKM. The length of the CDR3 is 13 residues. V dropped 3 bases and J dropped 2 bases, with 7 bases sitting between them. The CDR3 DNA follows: TGTGCCAGCAGTTTCCCCCTAAACACTGAAGCTTTCTTT. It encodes CASSFPLNTEAFF.

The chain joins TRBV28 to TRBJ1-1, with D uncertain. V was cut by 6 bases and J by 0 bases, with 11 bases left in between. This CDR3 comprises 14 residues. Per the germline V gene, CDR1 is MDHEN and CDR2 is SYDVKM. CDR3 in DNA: TGTGCCAGCAGCCAACTCCCGTTGAACACTGAAGCTTTCTTT. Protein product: CASSQLPLNTEAFF.

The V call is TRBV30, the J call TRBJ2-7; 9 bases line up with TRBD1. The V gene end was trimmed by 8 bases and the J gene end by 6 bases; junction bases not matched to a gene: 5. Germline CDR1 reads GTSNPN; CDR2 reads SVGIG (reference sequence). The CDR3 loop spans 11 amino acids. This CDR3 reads CAGTGFAEQYF. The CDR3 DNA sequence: TGTGCCGGGACAGGGTTCGCCGAGCAGTACTTC.

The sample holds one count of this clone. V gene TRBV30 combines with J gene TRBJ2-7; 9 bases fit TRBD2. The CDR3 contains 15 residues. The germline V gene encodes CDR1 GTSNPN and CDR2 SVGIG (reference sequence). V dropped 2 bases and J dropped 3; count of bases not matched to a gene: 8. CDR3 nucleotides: TGTGCCTGGAGTATGGGACTAGCCCTCGGCTACGAGCAGTACTTC. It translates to CAWSMGLALGYEQYF.

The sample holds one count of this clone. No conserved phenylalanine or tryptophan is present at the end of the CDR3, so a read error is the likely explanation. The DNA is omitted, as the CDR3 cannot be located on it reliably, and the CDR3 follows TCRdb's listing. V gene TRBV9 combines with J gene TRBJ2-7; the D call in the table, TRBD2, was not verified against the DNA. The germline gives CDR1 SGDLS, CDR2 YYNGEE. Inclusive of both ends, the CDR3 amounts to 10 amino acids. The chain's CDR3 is CASTRVGTKG.

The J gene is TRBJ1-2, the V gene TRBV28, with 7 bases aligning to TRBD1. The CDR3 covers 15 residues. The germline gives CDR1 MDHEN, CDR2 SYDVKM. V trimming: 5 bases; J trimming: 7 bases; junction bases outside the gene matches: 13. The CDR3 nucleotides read TGTGCCAGCAGTGCCCCGACAGGGCCGGGGGGTGGCTACACCTTC. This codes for CASSAPTGPGGGYTF.